This TCR beta chain was captured in a study of identical twins. General observations from the study: The authors noted that invariant MAIT and iNKT cells could partly confound zero-insertion analyses.

The CDR3 extends over 9 amino acids. Germline CDR1 SEHNR, CDR2 FQNEAQ (reference sequence). As to this clonotype: Its cognate antigen is unknown.

TCRdb fed the 5' RACE reads into MiXCR, producing one record per CDR3 protein. The sample has 400,000 to 550,000 distinct CDR3 sequences, approximately 24% seen once. These same data were also listed under a study on T cells expressing NK-cell markers. That publication notes: Investigators obtained TCR beta repertoires from sorted CD3+CD56+NKG2C+, CD3+CD56+NKG2C- and CD3+CD56-NKG2C+ T cells. Most of the eight sequenced donors were HCMV-seropositive; one was seronegative.

Sequencing used CD4+ T cells sorted from blood. The clonotype comes from a woman between 18 and 29 years old in good health. V and J are TRBV7-9 and TRBJ2-1, with D perhaps TRBD1 or TRBD2 (5 bases each). The CDR3 is CGVGDEQFF. The CDR3 region has the DNA TGTGGGGTGGGGGATGAGCAGTTCTTC.